What follows are 3 T cell receptor beta chains derived from one specimen sequenced in a study of cytomegalovirus exposure and HLA in healthy donors. Researchers ran the PCR with 60 Vbeta and 13 Jbeta primers. Assay: immunoSEQ multiplex PCR; the TCRdb copy retains only in-frame clones and omits some. The sample shows 180,000 or so clones, 9.5% of them seen only once. The sequencing sample was made of PBMCs. These receptors came from a woman in her twenties or thirties in good health and CMV-seropositive.

The chain employs TRBV6-1 and TRBJ2-1; 8 bases align to TRBD2. There are 15 residues in the CDR3. The junction had 11 bases not matched to a gene; V was cut back by 4 bases and J by 9 bases. Germline V lookup: CDR1 MNHNS, CDR2 SASEGT. The DNA for the CDR3 is TGTGCCAGCAGTGTACACCCGGGACTAGAGTCTGAGCAGTTCTTC. It specifies CASSVHPGLESEQFF.

The chain carries TRBV30 and TRBJ1-2, with 11 bases lining up with TRBD1. This CDR3 spans 19 amino acids. Per the germline V gene, CDR1 is GTSNPN and CDR2 is SVGIG (reference sequence). J was trimmed by 1 base and V by 0 bases; bases with no gene match: 13. The CDR3 loop is CAWSVRTGGFRQLNYGYTF. The CDR3 coding sequence is TGTGCCTGGAGTGTACGGACAGGGGGCTTTCGCCAACTTAACTATGGCTACACCTTC.

The chain uses TRBV6-4 and TRBJ1-2; D might be TRBD1 (5 bases). The CDR3 length is 11 residues. V was shortened by 6 bases and J by 4 bases, with 6 bases between the two germline ends. Per germline, CDR1 MRHNA and CDR2 SNTAGT. DNA for the CDR3: TGTGCCAGCAGGGGGCCCTATGGCTACACCTTC. This encodes CASRGPYGYTF.